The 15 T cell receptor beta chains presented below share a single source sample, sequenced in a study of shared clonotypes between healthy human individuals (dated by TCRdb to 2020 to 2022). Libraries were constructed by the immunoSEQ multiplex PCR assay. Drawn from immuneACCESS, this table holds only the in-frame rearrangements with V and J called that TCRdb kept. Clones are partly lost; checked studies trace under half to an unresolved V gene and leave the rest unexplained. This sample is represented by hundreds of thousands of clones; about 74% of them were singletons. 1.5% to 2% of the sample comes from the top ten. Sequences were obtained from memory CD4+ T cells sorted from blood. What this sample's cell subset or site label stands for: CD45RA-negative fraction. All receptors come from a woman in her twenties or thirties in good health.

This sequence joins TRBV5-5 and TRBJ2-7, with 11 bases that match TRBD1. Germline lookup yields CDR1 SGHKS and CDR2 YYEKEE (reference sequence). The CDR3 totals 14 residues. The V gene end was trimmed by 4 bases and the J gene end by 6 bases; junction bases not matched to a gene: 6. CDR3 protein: CASSRGQGATEQYF. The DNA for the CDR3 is TGTGCCAGCAGCCGTGGACAGGGGGCAACCGAGCAGTACTTC.

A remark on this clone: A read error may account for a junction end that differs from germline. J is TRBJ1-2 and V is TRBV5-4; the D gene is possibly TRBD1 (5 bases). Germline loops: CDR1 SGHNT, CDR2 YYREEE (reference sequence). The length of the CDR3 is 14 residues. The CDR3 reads CASSQETGFYGYTF. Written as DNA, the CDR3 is TGCGCCAGCAGCCAAGAAACAGGTTTTTATGGCTACACCTTC.

The CDR3 is CASRSSGQGIHNEQFF. DNA of the CDR3: TGTGCCAGCAGATCTTCGGGACAGGGGATTCACAATGAGCAGTTCTTC. The rearrangement joins TRBV11-2 to TRBJ2-1, with 10 bases matching TRBD1. The CDR3 runs to 16 residues. Germline CDR1 reads SGHAT; CDR2 reads FQNNGV. V shed 6 bases and J 5 bases; nucleotides not matched to a gene: 10.

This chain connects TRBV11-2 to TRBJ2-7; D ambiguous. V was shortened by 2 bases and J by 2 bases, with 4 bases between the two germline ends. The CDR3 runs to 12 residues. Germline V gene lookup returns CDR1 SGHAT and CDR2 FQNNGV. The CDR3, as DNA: TGTGCCAGCAGCTTACAGGCCTACGAGCAGTACTTC. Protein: CASSLQAYEQYF.

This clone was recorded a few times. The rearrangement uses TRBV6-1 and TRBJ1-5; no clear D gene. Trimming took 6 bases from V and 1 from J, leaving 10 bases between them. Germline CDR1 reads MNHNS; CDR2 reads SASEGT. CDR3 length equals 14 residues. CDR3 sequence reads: CASSEPDSNQPQHF. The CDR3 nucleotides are TGTGCCAGCAGCGAACCCGACAGCAATCAGCCCCAGCATTTT.

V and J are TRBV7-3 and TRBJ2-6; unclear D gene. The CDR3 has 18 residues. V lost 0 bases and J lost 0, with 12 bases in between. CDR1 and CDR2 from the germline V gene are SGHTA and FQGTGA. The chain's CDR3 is CASSLTPLSFSGANVLTF. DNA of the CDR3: TGTGCCAGCAGCTTAACTCCTCTCAGCTTCTCTGGGGCCAACGTCCTGACTTTC.

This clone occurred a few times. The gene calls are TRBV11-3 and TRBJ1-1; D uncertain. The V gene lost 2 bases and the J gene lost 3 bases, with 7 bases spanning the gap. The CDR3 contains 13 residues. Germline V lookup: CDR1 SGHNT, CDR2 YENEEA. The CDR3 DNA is TGTGCCAGCAGCTTAACACCGGACACTGAAGCTTTCTTT. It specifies CASSLTPDTEAFF.

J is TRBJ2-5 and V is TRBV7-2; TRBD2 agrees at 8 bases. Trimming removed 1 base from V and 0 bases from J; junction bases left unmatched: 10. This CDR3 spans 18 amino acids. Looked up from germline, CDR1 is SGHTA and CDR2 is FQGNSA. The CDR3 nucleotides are TGTGCCAGCAGCTTAGTTACCCAGGGGCGGGGGGACCAAGAGACCCAGTACTTC. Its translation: CASSLVTQGRGDQETQYF.

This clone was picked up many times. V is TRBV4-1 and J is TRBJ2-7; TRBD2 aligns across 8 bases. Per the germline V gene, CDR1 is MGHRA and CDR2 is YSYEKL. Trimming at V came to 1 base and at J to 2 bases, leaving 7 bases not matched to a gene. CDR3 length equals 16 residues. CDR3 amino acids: CASSQGDGAGAYEQYF. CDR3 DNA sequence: TGCGCCAGCAGCCAAGGGGACGGAGCGGGGGCCTACGAGCAGTACTTC.

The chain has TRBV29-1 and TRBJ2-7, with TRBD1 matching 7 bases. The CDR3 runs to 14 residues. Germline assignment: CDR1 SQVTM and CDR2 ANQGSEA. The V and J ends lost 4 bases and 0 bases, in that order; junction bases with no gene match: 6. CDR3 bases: TGCAGCGTTGCGTCCGGGACAGACTCCTACGAGCAGTACTTC. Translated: CSVASGTDSYEQYF.

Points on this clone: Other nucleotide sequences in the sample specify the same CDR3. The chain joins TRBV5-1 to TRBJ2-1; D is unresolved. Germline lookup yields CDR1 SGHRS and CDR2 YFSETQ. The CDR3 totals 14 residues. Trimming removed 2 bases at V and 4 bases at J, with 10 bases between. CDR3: CASSFGTEYNEQFF. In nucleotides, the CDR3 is TGCGCCAGCAGCTTTGGAACGGAGTACAATGAGCAGTTCTTC.

DNA of the CDR3: TGCGCCAGCAGTGAGTGGAGGGGGCGCAAGGACGAGCAGTACTTC. This gives the protein CASSEWRGRKDEQYF. The rearrangement joins TRBV10-1 to TRBJ2-7, with a weak D call TRBD1 (7 bases). CDR3 length: 15 amino acids. Germline loops: CDR1 WNHNN, CDR2 SYGVQD (reference sequence). V was pared by 1 base and J by 5 bases, with 15 bases between.

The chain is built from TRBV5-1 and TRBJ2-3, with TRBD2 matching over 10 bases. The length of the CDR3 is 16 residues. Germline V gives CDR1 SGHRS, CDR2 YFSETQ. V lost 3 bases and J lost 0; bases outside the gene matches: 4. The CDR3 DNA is TGCGCCAGCAGCTCTACTAGCGGGATTAGCACAGATACGCAGTATTTT. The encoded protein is CASSSTSGISTDTQYF. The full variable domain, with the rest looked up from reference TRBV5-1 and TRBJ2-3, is KAGVTQTPRYLIKTRGQQVTLSCSPISGHRSVSWYQQTPGQGLQFLFEYFSETQRNKGNFPGRFSGRQFSNSRSEMNVSTLELGDSALYLCASSSTSGISTDTQYFGPGTRLTVL.

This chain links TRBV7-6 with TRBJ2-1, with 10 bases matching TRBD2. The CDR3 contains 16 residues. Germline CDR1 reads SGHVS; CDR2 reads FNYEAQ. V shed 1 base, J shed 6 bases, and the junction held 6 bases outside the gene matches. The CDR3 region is CASSLDLGTSVNEQFF. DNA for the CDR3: TGTGCCAGCAGCTTAGATCTGGGGACTAGCGTCAATGAGCAGTTCTTC.

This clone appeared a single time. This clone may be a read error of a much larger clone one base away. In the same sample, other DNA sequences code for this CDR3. The CDR3, as DNA: TGTGCCAGCAGTTTACCAACTAGCGGAAGAAATTCCTACGAGCAGTACTTC. The encoded protein is CASSLPTSGRNSYEQYF. This rearrangement joins TRBV28 to TRBJ2-7; 8 bases are a match to TRBD2. V lost 2 bases, J lost 1 base, and 10 bases stayed unmatched. Germline loops: CDR1 MDHEN, CDR2 SYDVKM. CDR3 length equals 17 residues.